This T cell receptor (beta chain) was identified during a study of Graves' ophthalmopathy and Graves' hyperthyroidism. The study amplified TCR beta CDR3 regions using RNA transcripts. The workflow started with a first-round RT-PCR run with HTBI primers and then moved on to a second-round multiplex PCR. TCRdb itself ran the multiplex PCR reads through MiXCR, one entry per CDR3 protein. The sample holds about 740,000 distinct CDR3 sequences, about 44% seen once. The V gene's germline CDR1 is LNHDA and CDR2 SQIVND (reference sequence). This CDR3 has 10 amino acids. Where ophthalmopathy was present, donors had moderate-to-severe activity, CAS ≥3, NOSPECS ≥4 and duration under 3 months. The study excluded patients with other autoimmune diseases, uncontrolled infections, pregnancy or lactation. Orbital computed tomography, thyroid ultrasound, TRAb, serum thyroxine and clinical symptoms formed the basis of diagnosis. It was from around 10 ml of fresh peripheral blood that the PBMCs came.

The genes are TRBV19 and TRBJ1-1; maybe TRBD1 (6 bases). The TCR was taken from an adult man with Graves' ophthalmopathy. Material for sequencing was peripheral blood. CDR3 protein: CAAGGTEAFF. DNA of the CDR3: TGTGCTGCGGGAGGGACAGAAGCTTTCTTT.